This T cell receptor beta chain appears in the sequencing data of a study of T cells in Graves' hyperthyroidism and ophthalmopathy. A NOSPECS grade of at least 4, a Clinical Activity Score of at least 3 and duration under 3 months were recorded in ophthalmopathy patients. Amplified regions were TCR beta CDR3 sequences from RNA transcripts. First-round RT-PCR of the TCR CDR3 relied on the HTBI primer set. TCRdb fed the multiplex PCR reads into MiXCR, producing one record per CDR3 protein. The sample gives 300,000 to 350,000 distinct CDR3 sequences, 18% of which show up once; roughly a sixth is in the top ten. The CDR3 totals 11 residues. The germline V and J ends were trimmed by 3 bases and 7 bases, with 10 bases remaining between them. The V gene's germline CDR1 is SQVTM and CDR2 ANQGSEA.

This clonotype was obtained from a woman between 40 and 55 years old with Graves' ophthalmopathy. This chain joins TRBV29-1 and TRBJ2-7, with D uncertain. Sequenced material: blood. Here the CDR3 DNA reads TGCAGCGTTGACGCCGGTGGAGAGCAGTACTTC. It codes for CSVDAGGEQYF.